Described below is a single TCR beta chain sequence and its context. The data were obtained in a study of T cells after yellow fever vaccination. At the level of the study: In the case of low-cell-number fractions, SMART-Seq v4 Ultra Low Input was used for preparation.

In germline, CDR1 is LGHNA, CDR2 YSLEER. The CDR3 consists of 16 residues. V lost 4 bases and J 0 bases, leaving 15 bases between the germline ends. Production of TCR cDNA was by 5'RACE template switching, which also added a universal primer site and UMIs. TCRdb re-called the 5' RACE reads with MiXCR, one entry per CDR3 protein. This table has some 420,000 distinct CDR3 sequences, over 15% appearing once. The receptor comes from a man aged 18-30 years who received the YFV17D yellow fever vaccine. The sequenced sample was PBMCs, obtained before the yellow fever booster vaccination. V gene TRBV4-3 combines with J gene TRBJ1-1, with D uncertain. DNA of the CDR3: TGCGCCAGCAGCCTCGGTACGCCAGCCATGAACACTGAAGCTTTCTTT. Protein: CASSLGTPAMNTEAFF.